This note documents a single T cell receptor (beta chain) sequence. Its specific antigen is unknown. One base away there is no much larger clone; base qualities are not given. This specimen comes from a study of blood T cell repertoires in COVID-19 (TCRdb year 2020). At the level of the whole study: Samples from collaborators originated in the United States, Italy and Spain and spanned both the acute and convalescent phases of COVID-19. The prospective study material was composed of cDNA or gDNA derived from T cells, B-cell-depleted T cells, or PBMCs. Deeply sampled blood TCRbeta repertoires from subjects exposed to, actively infected with, or recovered from COVID-19 were included in the dataset. The repertoires were released in a freely available public database meant as a resource for research on the immune response to SARS-CoV-2. Samples came from the ongoing ImmuneRACE study (first 160 participants) plus 1,254 subjects from 6 global collaborators. A de-identified subject ID, COVID-19 status, age in years and sex were almost always included in the sample metadata. Where HLA class I and class II types were available, the types were taken from metadata supplied by the sample provider, not from assay-based typing.

Participants in the prospective study were aged about 18 to 95 years, lived in 20 to 30 United States geographic areas, and enrolled through a virtual design. In the prospective study, participants were assigned to cohorts based on the clinical history participants reported in a screening survey and a study questionnaire. ImmuneRACE Cohort 3 recovered participants were defined by two consecutive negative NP/OP PCR tests, healthcare professional clearance, or symptom resolution. In the prospective study, whole blood, serum and a nasopharyngeal or oropharyngeal swab were collected from each participant by mobile phlebotomists. Additional blood draws and questionnaires over an approximately 2-month period could optionally be provided by prospective study participants. Prospective study blood samples were shipped either frozen or at room temperature before DNA extraction. TCRbeta CDR3 regions were amplified from genomic DNA using the immunoSEQ Assay, a bias-controlled multiplex PCR. Regarding the original processing steps: Nucleated cell counts per sample were estimated from amplification of reference gene primers within the assay. Sequence reads were collapsed and filtered to measure the absolute abundance of every unique TCRbeta CDR3 rearrangement. For each sample, productive Simpson clonality was calculated as the square root of Simpson's diversity index over productive rearrangements. This is the immuneACCESS table as TCRdb keeps it, with only in-frame sequences that have V and J called. A part of the clones is gone; compared with another copy, unresolved V genes explain less than half, and the rest is unexplained. V and J calls and clone size come straight from that table; D and trimming were deduced from the DNA. The sample records a few hundred thousand clones, about nine tenths of which are singletons. The biggest ten clones account for roughly 10% of the sample.

Based on the germline V gene (reference sequence), the CDR1 and CDR2 sequences are GTSNPN and SVGIG. Germline trimming amounts to 0 bases on V and 15 bases on J, with 7 as the count of junction bases outside the gene matches. Counted from cysteine to phenylalanine, this CDR3 has 12 amino acids. Left in the record is the CDR3 DNA by itself, 36 bases read in frame from the first base. Overall study outcomes, separate from this receptor: The amount of clinical and demographic metadata varied by source and participant and was provided uncurated.

The sequenced sample was PBMCs or T cells enriched from blood (not recorded which). The receptor chain draws on TRBV30 and TRBJ2-1, and 8 bases in between align with TRBD2. The source is a woman younger than 30 who had recovered from COVID-19. The DNA is as follows: TGTGCCTGGAGTGTTTCCAGCGGGAGTCTGTTCTTC. Its coded protein is CAWSVSSGSLFF.